The 17 T cell receptor beta chains given below trace back to one sample, sequenced in a study of T-cell reconstitution after alpha-beta-depleted transplantation in children. As it was prepared, the TCRbeta library received unique molecular identifiers. From the PCR reads, TCRdb called clonotypes with MiXCR, one entry per CDR3 protein. The table has over 150,000 distinct CDR3 sequences, approximately 7% seen once. This specimen consisted of PBMCs, obtained before TCRalphabeta/CD19-depleted stem cell transplant. These receptors were obtained from a boy between 2 and 10 years old with acute lymphoblastic leukemia, due to receive a stem cell transplant.

At least ten counts were recorded for this clonotype. The CDR3: CASTNRETYNSPLHF. The CDR3 DNA sequence: TGTGCCAGCACCAACAGGGAAACCTATAATTCACCCCTCCACTTT. The rearrangement uses TRBV2 and TRBJ1-6; weak D call: TRBD1 (6 bases). Trimming left V 7 bases short and J 2 bases short, with 12 bases between. Germline assignment: CDR1 SNHLY and CDR2 FYNNEI. This CDR3 comprises 15 residues. The full variable domain, in which reference TRBV2 and TRBJ1-6 provide the parts outside the CDR3, is EPEVTQTPSHQVTQMGQEVILRCVPISNHLYFYWYRQILGQKVEFLVSFYNNEISEKSEIFDDQFSVERPDGSNFTLKIRSTKLEDSAMYFCASTNRETYNSPLHFGNGTRLTVT.

A note on this clonotype: A much larger clone differs by one base, so this may be a read error. This CDR3 is missing its conserved last phenylalanine or tryptophan, likely due to a read error. The V call is TRBV4-2, the J call TRBJ2-5; D may match TRBD1 or TRBD2 (5 bases each). This CDR3 is 14 amino acids long. Trimming removed 0 bases at V and 3 bases at J, with 8 bases between. Germline V gene lookup returns CDR1 LGHNA and CDR2 YNFKEQ. CDR3 residues: CASSQEGDKETQYI. The CDR3 nucleotides read TGTGCCAGCAGCCAAGAGGGGGATAAAGAGACCCAGTACATC.

This clonotype was seen at least ten times. The J gene is TRBJ2-1, the V gene TRBV14; D may be TRBD2 (7 bases). The length of the CDR3 is 15 residues. With 2 bases removed from V and 5 bases from J, the gap between germline ends came to 13 bases. Germline V gene data show CDR1 as SGHDN and CDR2 as FVKESK. The DNA for the CDR3 is TGTGCCAGCAGCCAAAGGCGGGGGCTTAACAATGAGCAGTTCTTC. Amino acid sequence: CASSQRRGLNNEQFF.

Only a few counts were recorded for this clonotype. The chain has TRBV20-1 and TRBJ2-4; maybe TRBD2 (5 bases). The germline V gene has CDR1 DFQATT and CDR2 SNEGSKA (reference sequence). V lost 3 bases to trimming and J lost 8 bases, with 14 bases between them. The CDR3 runs 13 residues. For the CDR3, the DNA is TGCAGTGCTAGCCTAGCTTTGGCGGACATTCAGTACTTC. Residues: CSASLALADIQYF.

This clonotype was counted many times. The rearrangement links TRBV13 to TRBJ2-3; TRBD2 is a possible D gene (5 bases). This CDR3 has 13 amino acids. Trimming removed 4 bases at V and 5 bases at J, with 10 bases between. Germline values: CDR1 PRHDT, CDR2 FYEKMQ (reference sequence). CDR3 region: CASSSSLEDTQYF. The CDR3 DNA reads TGTGCCAGCAGCTCATCACTAGAAGATACGCAGTATTTT. The entire variable domain, with the rest obtained from reference TRBV13 and TRBJ2-3, is as follows: AAGVIQSPRHLIKEKRETATLKCYPIPRHDTVYWYQQGPGQDPQFLISFYEKMQSDKGSIPDRFSAQQFSDYHSELNMSSLELGDSALYFCASSSSLEDTQYFGPGTRLTVL.

This clonotype showed up just a few times. This CDR3 is CASSLTVRQGITEAFF. The CDR3 region has the DNA TGTGCCAGCAGTTTAACAGTCAGACAGGGTATAACTGAAGCTTTCTTT. The chain employs TRBV27 and TRBJ1-1, with 7 bases matching TRBD1. The V gene end was trimmed by 2 bases and the J gene end by 5 bases; junction bases not matched to a gene: 11. From germline, CDR1 is MNHEY and CDR2 SMNVEV (reference sequence). The CDR3 has 16 amino acids.

This clonotype was detected ten times or more. The rearrangement links TRBV5-1 to TRBJ2-1; 8 nucleotides agree with TRBD2. The CDR3 covers 16 residues. The V and J ends lost 6 bases and 4 bases, in that order; junction bases with no gene match: 12. Germline assignment: CDR1 SGHRS and CDR2 YFSETQ. The CDR3 spells CASTSGGGGSYNEQFF. The CDR3 bases are TGCGCCAGCACCTCGGGGGGGGGAGGAAGTTACAATGAGCAGTTCTTC.

This clonotype was seen at least ten times. J is TRBJ2-5 and V is TRBV10-3, with a tentative D call TRBD2 (6 bases). The V end lost 8 bases, the J end lost 1 base, and 8 bases lay between the germline ends. The CDR3 totals 12 residues. Looked up from germline, CDR1 is ENHRY and CDR2 is SYGVKD. The CDR3: CAIGEAQETQYF. The CDR3 region has the DNA TGTGCCATCGGGGAGGCCCAAGAGACCCAGTACTTC.

This clonotype showed up many times. This rearrangement joins TRBV5-1 to TRBJ2-2; 10 bases agree with TRBD1. Germline V CDR1 and CDR2: SGHRS, YFSETQ. The CDR3 is made up of 16 amino acids. V shed 4 bases and J 5 bases; nucleotides not matched to a gene: 8. CDR3 nucleotide sequence: TGCGCCAGCAGCCACGGGACAGGGGCCTCTACCGGGGAGCTGTTTTTT. Protein product: CASSHGTGASTGELFF.

This clonotype was detected many times. One end of the junction does not line up with germline, which may come from a read error. CDR3 region: CASKPPLGGEKF. The CDR3 DNA is TGTGCCAGCAAACCTCCCCTGGGTGGGGAAAAATTT. This chain uses TRBV28 with TRBJ1-1; D gene unclear. Germline assignment: CDR1 MDHEN and CDR2 SYDVKM. CDR3 size: 12 residues. The entire variable domain, with the rest obtained from reference TRBV28 and TRBJ1-1, is as follows: DVKVTQSSRYLVKRTGEKVFLECVQDMDHENMFWYRQDPGLGLRLIYFSYDVKMKEKGDIPEGYSVSREKKERFSLILESASTNQTSMYLCASKPPLGGEKFGQGTRLTVV.

This clonotype has ten or more counts. This chain connects TRBV12-3 or TRBV12-4 to TRBJ1-5; D is possibly TRBD1 (6 bases). The CDR3 contains 15 residues. V lost 6 bases, J lost 0 bases, and 12 bases lay in between. This CDR3 reads CASRSQGPSNQPQHF. DNA of the CDR3: TGTGCCAGCAGATCACAGGGCCCTAGCAATCAGCCCCAGCATTTT.

V gene TRBV28 combines with J gene TRBJ1-2; D is perhaps TRBD1 (6 bases). CDR3 length: 14 residues. V lost 2 bases and J lost 5, with 12 bases in between. Germline CDR1 reads MDHEN; CDR2 reads SYDVKM. CDR3 coding DNA: TGTGCCAGCAGTTTAACCTCAGGGGCTTATGGCTACACCTTC. Amino acid sequence: CASSLTSGAYGYTF.

This clonotype occurred many times. This chain joins TRBV5-1 and TRBJ1-1; tentative D call: TRBD1 (5 bases). The CDR3 is made up of 13 amino acids. Germline V lookup: CDR1 SGHRS, CDR2 YFSETQ. V shed 4 bases and J shed 3 bases, with 10 bases lying between them. The CDR3 DNA reads TGCGCCAGCAGCCGACAGAGGGACACTGAAGCTTTCTTT. Its protein is CASSRQRDTEAFF. Combining the CDR3 with reference TRBV5-1 and TRBJ1-1 gives the whole variable domain KAGVTQTPRYLIKTRGQQVTLSCSPISGHRSVSWYQQTPGQGLQFLFEYFSETQRNKGNFPGRFSGRQFSNSRSEMNVSTLELGDSALYLCASSRQRDTEAFFGQGTRLTVV.

The CDR3 bases are TGTGCCACCAGCAGACAGGGGGCGAGCAATCAGCCCCAGCATTTT. It is translated as CATSRQGASNQPQHF. The chain employs TRBV15 and TRBJ1-5, with 8 bases lining up with TRBD1. The V gene end was trimmed by 2 bases and the J gene end by 1 base; junction bases not matched to a gene: 1. The CDR3 covers 15 residues. Germline values: CDR1 LNHNV, CDR2 YYDKDF (reference sequence).

This clonotype was observed many times. This chain joins TRBV7-2 and TRBJ2-6, with a possible D match to TRBD1 (5 bases). The CDR3 extends over 16 amino acids. V was shortened by 1 base and J by 4 bases, with 11 bases between the two germline ends. Germline V gene lookup returns CDR1 SGHTA and CDR2 FQGNSA. CDR3 bases: TGTGCCAGCAGCTTAGGGTCAGGGTCCGGGGCCAACGTCCTGACTTTC. Translation gives CASSLGSGSGANVLTF.

This clonotype was seen a few times. The gene calls are TRBV7-2 and TRBJ2-2; the D gene is possibly TRBD1 (6 bases). This CDR3 is built from 17 residues. The germline CDR1 and CDR2 sequences are SGHTA and FQGNSA. The V end lost 3 bases, the J end lost 4 bases, and 18 bases lay between the germline ends. CDR3 DNA: TGTGCCAGCAGCTTCCCTCGCGTGGACAGAAGCACCGGGGAGCTGTTTTTT. Protein product: CASSFPRVDRSTGELFF.

There are many counts of this clonotype. The J gene is TRBJ2-1, the V gene TRBV28, with TRBD2 matching 14 bases. J gave up 10 bases and V 0 bases, and 5 bases lay outside the gene matches. The CDR3 has 16 residues. CDR1 and CDR2 from the germline V gene are MDHEN and SYDVKM. DNA for the CDR3: TGTGCCAGCAGTTTATGGGGACTAGCGGGGGTGAAGGAGCAGTTCTTC. This codes for CASSLWGLAGVKEQFF. Full variable domain (outside the CDR3, taken from reference TRBV28 and TRBJ2-1): DVKVTQSSRYLVKRTGEKVFLECVQDMDHENMFWYRQDPGLGLRLIYFSYDVKMKEKGDIPEGYSVSREKKERFSLILESASTNQTSMYLCASSLWGLAGVKEQFFGPGTRLTVL.